The rows below give T cell receptor beta chains drawn from one sample of a study of blood T cell repertoires in COVID-19. Assay: immunoSEQ multiplex PCR; the TCRdb copy retains only in-frame clones and omits some. The repertoire has approximately 310,000 clones, around 90% of them found once; the top ten carry 4% to 6%. Sequenced material: PBMCs or T cells enriched from blood (not recorded which). These TCRs come from a man aged 55 to 70 who had recovered from COVID-19. CDR3s include the opening cysteine and the closing phenylalanine or tryptophan. Fields, in order: V gene, J gene, D gene, clone size, CDR3 protein, CDR3 DNA. The D gene is left open where the match is weak. The size entry is marked missing in some rows and otherwise reads once, few, many or a size class.

V gene: TRBV10-2
J gene: TRBJ2-1
D gene: TRBD2
clone size: .
CDR3 protein: CASSERTSGRDEQFF
CDR3 DNA: TGCGCCAGCAGTGAGAGGACTAGCGGGAGGGATGAGCAGTTCTTC

V gene: TRBV11-2
J gene: TRBJ2-1
D gene: TRBD2
clone size: .
CDR3 protein: CASSQTLAGGPVEQFF
CDR3 DNA: TGTGCCAGCAGCCAAACCCTAGCGGGAGGGCCGGTTGAGCAGTTCTTC

V gene: TRBV5-1
J gene: TRBJ2-7
D gene: .
clone size: .
CDR3 protein: CASSRGDRAVYEQYF
CDR3 DNA: TGCGCCAGCAGCCGGGGAGATCGAGCGGTCTACGAGCAGTACTTC

V gene: TRBV5-1
J gene: TRBJ2-3
D gene: .
clone size: .
CDR3 protein: CASSLAGPSTDTQYF
CDR3 DNA: TGCGCCAGCAGCTTGGCTGGGCCTAGCACAGATACGCAGTATTTT

V gene: TRBV6-5
J gene: TRBJ2-2
D gene: .
clone size: .
CDR3 protein: CASTQAGGELFF
CDR3 DNA: TGTGCCAGCACACAGGCCGGCGGGGAGCTGTTTTTT

V gene: TRBV11-3
J gene: TRBJ2-1
D gene: TRBD2
clone size: .
CDR3 protein: CASSPGGTGGYEQFF
CDR3 DNA: TGTGCCAGCAGCCCTGGGGGGACGGGAGGGTATGAGCAGTTCTTC

V gene: TRBV7-9
J gene: TRBJ2-3
D gene: TRBD2
clone size: once
CDR3 protein: CASSQAGATDTQYF
CDR3 DNA: TGTGCCAGCAGCCAAGCGGGAGCAACAGATACGCAGTATTTT

V gene: TRBV24-1
J gene: TRBJ2-4
D gene: .
clone size: once
CDR3 protein: CATSGQGSNIQYF
CDR3 DNA: TGTGCCACCAGTGGGCAGGGATCAAACATTCAGTACTTC

V gene: TRBV28
J gene: TRBJ2-2
D gene: .
clone size: .
CDR3 protein: CASSLIQGTGELFF
CDR3 DNA: TGTGCCAGCAGTTTAATTCAGGGCACCGGGGAGCTGTTTTTT

V gene: TRBV5-8
J gene: TRBJ2-5
D gene: .
clone size: .
CDR3 protein: CASSLGQGGKQETQYF
CDR3 DNA: TGTGCCAGCAGCCTCGGACAGGGAGGGAAACAAGAGACCCAGTACTTC

V gene: TRBV2
J gene: TRBJ1-5
D gene: .
clone size: .
CDR3 protein: CASGSDSNQPQHF
CDR3 DNA: TGTGCCAGTGGGAGCGACAGCAATCAGCCCCAGCATTTT

V gene: TRBV6-4
J gene: TRBJ2-1
D gene: TRBD2
clone size: .
CDR3 protein: CASSDRTSHEQFF
CDR3 DNA: TGTGCCAGCAGTGATAGGACTAGTCATGAGCAGTTCTTC

V gene: TRBV10-1
J gene: TRBJ2-3
D gene: TRBD2
clone size: .
CDR3 protein: CASSFGLAASTDTQYF
CDR3 DNA: TGCGCCAGCAGCTTCGGACTAGCGGCGAGCACAGATACGCAGTATTTT

V gene: TRBV19
J gene: TRBJ2-1
D gene: .
clone size: .
CDR3 protein: CASSIQGVRINEQFF
CDR3 DNA: TGTGCCAGTAGTATTCAAGGGGTCCGGATCAATGAGCAGTTCTTC

V gene: TRBV9
J gene: TRBJ2-7
D gene: .
clone size: .
CDR3 protein: CASSVGIDLGSYEQYF
CDR3 DNA: TGTGCCAGCAGCGTAGGAATCGACCTAGGGAGCTACGAGCAGTACTTC

V gene: TRBV9
J gene: TRBJ2-7
D gene: TRBD2
clone size: .
CDR3 protein: CASSGGTSSEQYF
CDR3 DNA: TGTGCCAGCAGCGGCGGGACTAGCAGCGAGCAGTACTTC

V gene: TRBV15
J gene: TRBJ2-5
D gene: .
clone size: .
CDR3 protein: CATSPTRGYQETQYF
CDR3 DNA: TGTGCCACCAGCCCCACCCGGGGGTACCAAGAGACCCAGTACTTC

V gene: TRBV28
J gene: TRBJ2-7
D gene: .
clone size: .
CDR3 protein: CASSLLLQTYEQYF
CDR3 DNA: TGTGCCAGCAGTTTATTGCTACAGACATACGAGCAGTACTTC

V gene: TRBV25-1
J gene: TRBJ2-5
D gene: TRBD1
clone size: .
CDR3 protein: CASRDRVEETQYF
CDR3 DNA: TGTGCCAGCAGGGACAGGGTCGAGGAGACCCAGTACTTC

V gene: TRBV5-8
J gene: TRBJ2-5
D gene: TRBD1
clone size: .
CDR3 protein: CASSHRTGTRTQYF
CDR3 DNA: TGTGCCAGCAGTCACAGGACAGGGACCCGGACCCAGTACTTC

V gene: TRBV27
J gene: TRBJ2-7
D gene: TRBD1
clone size: .
CDR3 protein: CASSLRQGFIYEQYF
CDR3 DNA: TGTGCCAGCAGCCTCAGACAGGGGTTTATCTACGAGCAGTACTTC

V gene: TRBV14
J gene: TRBJ2-6
D gene: .
clone size: .
CDR3 protein: CASSRASGANVLTF
CDR3 DNA: TGTGCCAGCAGCCGGGCATCTGGGGCCAACGTCCTGACTTTC

V gene: TRBV21-1
J gene: TRBJ1-4
D gene: .
clone size: .
CDR3 protein: CASSNWEETGGTTNEKLFF
CDR3 DNA: TGTGCCAGCAGCAACTGGGAGGAGACAGGGGGAACAACTAATGAAAAACTGTTTTTT

V gene: TRBV5-1
J gene: TRBJ1-4
D gene: .
clone size: few
CDR3 protein: CASSLSGANEKLFF
CDR3 DNA: TGCGCCAGCAGCTTGAGCGGTGCTAATGAAAAACTGTTTTTT

V gene: TRBV7-8
J gene: TRBJ1-2
D gene: .
clone size: .
CDR3 protein: CASSLKIRDYGYTF
CDR3 DNA: TGTGCCAGCAGCTTAAAGATCAGGGATTATGGCTACACCTTC

V gene: TRBV5-4
J gene: TRBJ2-5
D gene: .
clone size: once
CDR3 protein: CASSRTELETQYF
CDR3 DNA: TGTGCCAGCAGCAGGACAGAATTGGAGACCCAGTACTTC

V gene: TRBV18
J gene: TRBJ2-5
D gene: TRBD2
clone size: .
CDR3 protein: CASSPTTSGQETQYF
CDR3 DNA: TGTGCCAGCTCACCCACTACTAGCGGGCAAGAGACCCAGTACTTC

V gene: TRBV11-3
J gene: TRBJ2-3
D gene: TRBD2
clone size: .
CDR3 protein: CASSAQGAGGDTQYF
CDR3 DNA: TGTGCCAGCAGCGCCCAAGGAGCGGGAGGGGATACGCAGTATTTT

V gene: TRBV2
J gene: TRBJ1-1
D gene: .
clone size: few
CDR3 protein: CASKTRGLLNTEAFF
CDR3 DNA: TGTGCCAGCAAGACGCGGGGGCTGCTGAACACTGAAGCTTTCTTT

V gene: TRBV19
J gene: TRBJ2-1
D gene: .
clone size: .
CDR3 protein: CASSTEQEPSSYNEQFF
CDR3 DNA: TGTGCCAGTAGTACCGAACAGGAACCCAGCTCCTACAATGAGCAGTTCTTC

V gene: TRBV5-1
J gene: TRBJ2-2
D gene: TRBD1
clone size: .
CDR3 protein: CASSLRTGSAGELFF
CDR3 DNA: TGCGCCAGCAGCTTGCGGACAGGGAGCGCCGGGGAGCTGTTTTTT

V gene: TRBV4-1
J gene: TRBJ1-2
D gene: TRBD1
clone size: .
CDR3 protein: CASSHTGASSGYTF
CDR3 DNA: TGCGCCAGCAGCCATACAGGGGCCTCGAGTGGCTACACCTTC

V gene: TRBV7-9
J gene: TRBJ2-1
D gene: TRBD2
clone size: .
CDR3 protein: CASSTRLAGSSYNEQFF
CDR3 DNA: TGTGCCAGCAGCACGCGACTAGCGGGGAGCTCCTACAATGAGCAGTTCTTC

V gene: TRBV11-2
J gene: TRBJ2-7
D gene: .
clone size: .
CDR3 protein: CASSAGPEQYF
CDR3 DNA: TGTGCCAGCAGCGCGGGGCCTGAGCAGTACTTC

V gene: TRBV5-1
J gene: TRBJ2-3
D gene: .
clone size: .
CDR3 protein: CASSLGQGITDTQYF
CDR3 DNA: TGCGCCAGCAGCTTGGGGCAGGGGATCACAGATACGCAGTATTTT